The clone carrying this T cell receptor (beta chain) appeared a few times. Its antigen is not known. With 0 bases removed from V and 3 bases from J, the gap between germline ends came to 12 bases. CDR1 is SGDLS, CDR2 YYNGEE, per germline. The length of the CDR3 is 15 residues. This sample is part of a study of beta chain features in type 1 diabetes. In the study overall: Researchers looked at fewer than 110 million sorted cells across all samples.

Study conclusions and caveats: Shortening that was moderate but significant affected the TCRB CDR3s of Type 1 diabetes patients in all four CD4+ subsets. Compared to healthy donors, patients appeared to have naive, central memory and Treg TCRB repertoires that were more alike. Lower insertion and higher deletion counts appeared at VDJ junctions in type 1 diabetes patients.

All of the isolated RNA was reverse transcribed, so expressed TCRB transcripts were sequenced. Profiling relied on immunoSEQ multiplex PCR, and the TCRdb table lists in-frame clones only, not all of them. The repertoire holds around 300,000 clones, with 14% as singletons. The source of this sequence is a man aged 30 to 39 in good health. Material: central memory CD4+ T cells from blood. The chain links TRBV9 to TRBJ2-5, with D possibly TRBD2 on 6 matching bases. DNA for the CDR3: TGTGCCAGCAGCGTAGCGCCCCGGAGGGAAGAGACCCAGTACTTC. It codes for CASSVAPRREETQYF.